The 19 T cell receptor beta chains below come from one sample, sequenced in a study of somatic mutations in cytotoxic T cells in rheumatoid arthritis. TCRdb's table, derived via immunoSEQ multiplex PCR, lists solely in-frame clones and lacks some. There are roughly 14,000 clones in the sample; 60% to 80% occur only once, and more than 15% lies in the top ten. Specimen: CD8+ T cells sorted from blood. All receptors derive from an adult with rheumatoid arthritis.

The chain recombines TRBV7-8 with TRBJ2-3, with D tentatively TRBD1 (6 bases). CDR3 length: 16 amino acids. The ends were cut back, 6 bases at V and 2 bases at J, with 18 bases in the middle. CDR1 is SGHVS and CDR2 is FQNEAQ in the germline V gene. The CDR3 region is CASRLSRGLSTDTQYF. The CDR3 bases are TGTGCCAGCAGGTTGAGTAGGGGGTTATCCACAGATACGCAGTATTTT.

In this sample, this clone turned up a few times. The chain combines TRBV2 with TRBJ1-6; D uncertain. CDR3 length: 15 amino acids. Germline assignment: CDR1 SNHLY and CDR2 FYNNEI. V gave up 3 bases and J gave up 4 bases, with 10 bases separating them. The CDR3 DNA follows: TGTGCCAGCAGTGAGCGGCAGAAATATAATTCACCCCTCCACTTT. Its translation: CASSERQKYNSPLHF.

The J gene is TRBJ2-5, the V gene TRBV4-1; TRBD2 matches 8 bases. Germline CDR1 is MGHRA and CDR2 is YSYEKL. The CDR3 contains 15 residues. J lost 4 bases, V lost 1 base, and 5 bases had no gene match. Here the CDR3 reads CASSQAGGPVETQYF. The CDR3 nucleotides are TGCGCCAGCAGCCAAGCGGGGGGGCCCGTAGAGACCCAGTACTTC.

CDR3 in amino acids: CASSELEQFF. CDR3 nucleotide sequence: TGTGCCAGCAGTGAACTAGAGCAGTTCTTC. V and J are TRBV6-1 and TRBJ2-1; D is unclear. The germline CDR1 and CDR2 sequences are MNHNS and SASEGT. The CDR3 length is 10 residues. V shed 2 bases and J shed 10 bases, with 3 bases lying between them.

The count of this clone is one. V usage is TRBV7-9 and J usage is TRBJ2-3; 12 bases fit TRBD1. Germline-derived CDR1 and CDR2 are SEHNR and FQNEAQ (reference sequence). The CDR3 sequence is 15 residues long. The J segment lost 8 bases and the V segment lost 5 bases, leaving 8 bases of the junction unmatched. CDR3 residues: CASSQGQGAHVTQYF. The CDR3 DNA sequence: TGTGCCAGCAGCCAGGGACAGGGGGCGCATGTTACGCAGTATTTT. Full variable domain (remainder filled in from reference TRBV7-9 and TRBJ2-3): DTGVSQNPRHKITKRGQNVTFRCDPISEHNRLYWYRQTLGQGPEFLTYFQNEAQLEKSRLLSDRFSAERPKGSFSTLEIQRTEQGDSAMYLCASSQGQGAHVTQYFGPGTRLTVL.

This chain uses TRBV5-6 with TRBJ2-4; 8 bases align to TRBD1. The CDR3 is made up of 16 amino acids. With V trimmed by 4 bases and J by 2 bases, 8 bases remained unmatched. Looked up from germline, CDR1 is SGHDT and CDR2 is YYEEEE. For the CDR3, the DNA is TGTGCCAGCAGCCCTCACAGGGGGTCATCCAAAAACATTCAGTACTTC. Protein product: CASSPHRGSSKNIQYF.

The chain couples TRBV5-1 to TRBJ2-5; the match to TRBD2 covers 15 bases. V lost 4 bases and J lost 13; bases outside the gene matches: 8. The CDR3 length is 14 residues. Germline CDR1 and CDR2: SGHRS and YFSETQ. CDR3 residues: CASSTGTSGGIRYF. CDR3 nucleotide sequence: TGCGCCAGCAGCACAGGGACTAGCGGGGGGATCCGGTACTTC.

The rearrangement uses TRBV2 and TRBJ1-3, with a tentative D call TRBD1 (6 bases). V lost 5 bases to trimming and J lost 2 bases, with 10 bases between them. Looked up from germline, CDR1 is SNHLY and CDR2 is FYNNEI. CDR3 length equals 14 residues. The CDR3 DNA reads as TGTGCCAGCAGTCCCGGGGGCGCTGGAAACACCATATATTTT. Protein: CASSPGGAGNTIYF.

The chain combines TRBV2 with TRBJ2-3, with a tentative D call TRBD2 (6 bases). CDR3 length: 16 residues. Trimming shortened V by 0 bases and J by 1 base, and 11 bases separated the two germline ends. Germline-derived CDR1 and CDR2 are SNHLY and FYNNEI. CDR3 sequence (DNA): TGTGCCAGCAGTGAAGCGGGAGGCAGAGGCACAGATACGCAGTATTTT. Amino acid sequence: CASSEAGGRGTDTQYF.

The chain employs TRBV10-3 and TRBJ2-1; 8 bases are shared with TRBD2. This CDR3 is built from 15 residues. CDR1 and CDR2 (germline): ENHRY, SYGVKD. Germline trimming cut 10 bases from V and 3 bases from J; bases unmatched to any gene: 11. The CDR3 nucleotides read TGTGCCACAAACGGGGGGGGCATCCGCTACAATGAGCAGTTCTTC. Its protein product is CATNGGGIRYNEQFF.

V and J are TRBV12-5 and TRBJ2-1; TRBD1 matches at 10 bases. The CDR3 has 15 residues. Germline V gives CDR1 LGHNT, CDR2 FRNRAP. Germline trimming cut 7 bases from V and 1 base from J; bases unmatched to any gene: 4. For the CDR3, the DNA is TGTGCTAGTGCCCGGGGACAGGGGTCCTACAATGAGCAGTTCTTC. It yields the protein CASARGQGSYNEQFF.

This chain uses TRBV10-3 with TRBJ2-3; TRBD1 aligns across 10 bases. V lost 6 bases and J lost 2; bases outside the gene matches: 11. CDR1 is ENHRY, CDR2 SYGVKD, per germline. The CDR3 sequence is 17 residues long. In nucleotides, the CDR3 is TGTGCCATCAGAGTCCGGGACAGGGGTTCATCCACAGATACGCAGTATTTT. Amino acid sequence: CAIRVRDRGSSTDTQYF.

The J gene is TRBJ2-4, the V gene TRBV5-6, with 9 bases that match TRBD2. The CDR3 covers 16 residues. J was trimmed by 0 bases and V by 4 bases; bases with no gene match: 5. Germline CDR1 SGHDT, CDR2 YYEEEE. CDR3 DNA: TGTGCCAGCAGCCCTAGCGGGGTATTAGCCAAAAACATTCAGTACTTC. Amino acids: CASSPSGVLAKNIQYF.

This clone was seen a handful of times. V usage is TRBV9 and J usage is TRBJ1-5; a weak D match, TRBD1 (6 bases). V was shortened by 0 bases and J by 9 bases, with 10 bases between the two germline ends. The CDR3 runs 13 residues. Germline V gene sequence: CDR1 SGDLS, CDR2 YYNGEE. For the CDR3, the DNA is TGTGCCAGCAGCGTAGGGGACACTCGGCCCCAGCATTTT. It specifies CASSVGDTRPQHF. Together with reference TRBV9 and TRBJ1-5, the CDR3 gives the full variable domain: DSGVTQTPKHLITATGQRVTLRCSPRSGDLSVYWYQQSLDQGLQFLIQYYNGEERAKGNILERFSAQQFPDLHSELNLSSLELGDSALYFCASSVGDTRPQHFGDGTRLSIL.

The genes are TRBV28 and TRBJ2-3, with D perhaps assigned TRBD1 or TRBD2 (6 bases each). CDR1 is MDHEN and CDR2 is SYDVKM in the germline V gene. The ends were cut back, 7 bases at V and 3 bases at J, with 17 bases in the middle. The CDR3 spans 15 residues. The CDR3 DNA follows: TGTGCCAGCACGCCCTGGGGGGCAGTGACAGATACGCAGTATTTT. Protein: CASTPWGAVTDTQYF.

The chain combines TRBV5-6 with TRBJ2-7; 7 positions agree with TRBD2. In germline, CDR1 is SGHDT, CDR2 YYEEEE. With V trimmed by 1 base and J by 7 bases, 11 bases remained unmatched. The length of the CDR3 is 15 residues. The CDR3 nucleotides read TGTGCCAGCAGCTTGCCGGGAGGAGTGCGGGAGGAGCAGTACTTC. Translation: CASSLPGGVREEQYF.

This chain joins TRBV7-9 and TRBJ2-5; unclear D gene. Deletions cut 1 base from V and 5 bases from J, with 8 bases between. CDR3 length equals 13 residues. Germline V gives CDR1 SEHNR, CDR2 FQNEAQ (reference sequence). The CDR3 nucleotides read TGTGCCAGCAGCTTAGAGGGAAGGGAGACCCAGTACTTC. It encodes CASSLEGRETQYF.

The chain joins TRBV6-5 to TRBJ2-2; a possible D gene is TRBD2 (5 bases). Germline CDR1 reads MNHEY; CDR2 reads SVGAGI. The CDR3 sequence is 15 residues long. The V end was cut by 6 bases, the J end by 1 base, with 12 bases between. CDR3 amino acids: CASRNLRGNTGELFF. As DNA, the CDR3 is TGTGCCAGCAGGAATTTACGGGGGAACACCGGGGAGCTGTTTTTT.

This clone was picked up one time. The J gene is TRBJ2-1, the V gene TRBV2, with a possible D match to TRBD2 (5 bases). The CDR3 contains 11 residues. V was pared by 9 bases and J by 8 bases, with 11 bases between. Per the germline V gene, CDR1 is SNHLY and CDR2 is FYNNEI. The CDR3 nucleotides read TGTGCCAGAGGACGAGCGGATGAGCAGTTCTTC. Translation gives CARGRADEQFF.